These 29 T cell receptor beta chains came from one sample sequenced in a study of T cell repertoires in cytomegalovirus infection. TCRdb reanalysed the reads using MiXCR and keeps one entry per CDR3 protein. The sample shows 750,000 to 900,000 distinct CDR3 sequences, 25% to 30% of them seen only once. No cognate antigen is known for these TCRs. Material: cultured CD8+ T cells from PBMCs, obtained from culture after CMV antigen stimulation. All receptors derive from a human donor in good health (CMV status not recorded). Some clones in this sample may be carry-over from other donors' samples.

The chain is built from TRBV7-6 and TRBJ1-1, with 7 bases that match TRBD1. The V gene end was trimmed by 4 bases and the J gene end by 1 base; junction bases not matched to a gene: 9. The CDR3 contains 16 residues. Germline-derived CDR1 and CDR2 are SGHVS and FNYEAQ. CDR3 DNA: TGTGCCAGCAGCTCGCCCCGACAGGGAACGAACACTGAAGCTTTCTTT. The encoded protein is CASSSPRQGTNTEAFF.

There are a few counts of this clonotype. This rearrangement joins TRBV6-5 to TRBJ1-1; weak D call: TRBD1 (6 bases). This CDR3 region has 13 residues. Trimming stripped 2 bases from V and 5 bases from J, with 9 bases between. Germline CDR1 and CDR2: MNHEY and SVGAGI. CDR3 amino acids: CASSYMQGTEAFF. The CDR3 DNA reads as TGTGCCAGCAGTTACATGCAGGGGACTGAAGCTTTCTTT.

This clonotype was detected only a few times. V gene TRBV27 combines with J gene TRBJ2-7, with 11 bases lining up with TRBD1. Germline lookup yields CDR1 MNHEY and CDR2 SMNVEV (reference sequence). This CDR3 has 15 residues. The V gene end was trimmed by 6 bases and the J gene end by 4 bases; junction bases not matched to a gene: 8. This chain's CDR3 is CASSPWGQGGYEQYF. CDR3 sequence (DNA): TGTGCCAGCAGCCCATGGGGACAGGGGGGTTACGAGCAGTACTTC.

This clonotype has more than one count but fewer than ten. A much larger clonotype is one base distant, so this may be a read error. The genes are TRBV19 and TRBJ2-1; D gene unclear. CDR3 length equals 11 residues. V was pared by 3 bases and J by 4 bases, with 1 base between. The germline gives CDR1 LNHDA, CDR2 SQIVND (reference sequence). CDR3 nucleotide sequence: TGTGCCAGTAGTATGTACAATGAGCAGTTCTTC. Protein product: CASSMYNEQFF.

V gene TRBV6-5 combines with J gene TRBJ2-2; D could derive from TRBD1 or TRBD2 (5 bases each). V was pared by 0 bases and J by 8 bases, with 13 bases between. Germline V gene data show CDR1 as MNHEY and CDR2 as SVGAGI. The CDR3 has 15 residues. CDR3 in amino acids: CASSYSEGESGELFF. For the CDR3, the DNA is TGTGCCAGCAGTTACTCGGAAGGGGAGTCAGGGGAGCTGTTTTTT.

This chain links TRBV5-1 with TRBJ2-5, with D perhaps TRBD2 (5 bases). The CDR3 sequence is 13 residues long. V was trimmed by 1 base and J by 5 bases, leaving 9 bases between them. Germline CDR1 SGHRS, CDR2 YFSETQ. The CDR3 is CASSLRLKETQYF. For the CDR3, the DNA is TGCGCCAGCAGCTTGAGACTAAAGGAGACCCAGTACTTC.

The gene calls are TRBV5-5 and TRBJ2-1; possible D gene TRBD2, 7 bases. The CDR3 runs 11 residues. Germline CDR1 reads SGHKS; CDR2 reads YYEKEE (reference sequence). V lost 3 bases, J lost 14 bases, and 12 bases lay in between. This CDR3 is CASSWGGGEFF. The DNA of the CDR3 is TGTGCCAGCAGCTGGGGGGGCGGGGAGTTCTTC. Using reference TRBV5-5 and TRBJ2-1 for the parts outside the CDR3, the full variable domain is DAGVTQSPTHLIKTRGQQVTLRCSPISGHKSVSWYQQVLGQGPQFIFQYYEKEERGRGNFPDRFSARQFPNYSSELNVNALLLGDSALYLCASSWGGGEFFGPGTRLTVL.

This clonotype has only a few counts. The rearrangement joins TRBV29-1 to TRBJ1-4; no clear D. Trimming took 1 base from V and 0 from J, leaving 6 bases between them. The CDR3 totals 14 residues. Germline CDR1 SQVTM, CDR2 ANQGSEA. In DNA, the CDR3 is TGCAGCGTTGAAGCGGGCGCAACTAATGAAAAACTGTTTTTT. It encodes CSVEAGATNEKLFF.

The V call is TRBV6-6, the J call TRBJ1-1; D is unclear. Germline V CDR1 and CDR2: MNHNY, SVGAGI (reference sequence). Trimming removed 6 bases at V and 0 bases at J, with 14 bases between. The CDR3 is 15 amino acids. CDR3 sequence (DNA): TGTGCCAGCAGCCCAGGAGGTTTCGTGAACACTGAAGCTTTCTTT. Its translation is CASSPGGFVNTEAFF.

The rearrangement links TRBV29-1 to TRBJ1-2; TRBD1 is a possible D gene (5 bases). This CDR3 comprises 14 residues. CDR1 and CDR2 from the germline V gene are SQVTM and ANQGSEA. V was shortened by 4 bases and J by 2 bases, with 14 bases between the two germline ends. The CDR3 sequence: CSVATPTANYGYTF. DNA for the CDR3: TGCAGCGTTGCGACCCCGACAGCCAACTATGGCTACACCTTC.

The table lists this clonotype with a few counts. The chain is built from TRBV4-2 and TRBJ1-2; D ambiguous. V shed 1 base and J shed 5 bases, with 14 bases lying between them. Per the germline V gene, CDR1 is LGHNA and CDR2 is YNFKEQ. CDR3 length: 15 residues. CDR3 nucleotides: TGTGCCAGCAGCCAAGGGTTCCTAAACTCGTATGGCTACACCTTC. It encodes CASSQGFLNSYGYTF.

The chain combines TRBV10-1 with TRBJ2-3; 7 bases line up with TRBD2. The CDR3 totals 14 residues. The V and J ends lost 3 bases and 11 bases, in that order; junction bases with no gene match: 11. The germline V gene encodes CDR1 WNHNN and CDR2 SYGVQD (reference sequence). CDR3 residues: CASSETGRVIEQYF. DNA for the CDR3: TGCGCCAGCAGTGAAACGGGGAGGGTGATTGAGCAGTATTTT.

CDR3 region: CASSGGQTYEQYV. The CDR3 DNA reads as TGTGCCAGCAGCGGGGGCCAGACCTACGAGCAGTACGTC. V gene TRBV7-9 combines with J gene TRBJ2-7, with D possibly TRBD1 on 6 matching bases. This CDR3 is built from 13 residues. CDR1 and CDR2 (germline): SEHNR, FQNEAQ (reference sequence). V lost 5 bases and J 2 bases, leaving 10 bases between the germline ends.

This rearrangement joins TRBV6-2 or TRBV6-3 to TRBJ1-6, with TRBD1 matching over 9 bases. The CDR3 contains 15 residues. CDR1 is MNHEY and CDR2 is SVGEGT in the germline V gene. V shed 6 bases and J 10 bases; nucleotides not matched to a gene: 10. DNA of the CDR3: TGTGCCAGCAGCCCCTCCGGGACAGGGTGGTCACCCCTCCACTTT. Translating gives CASSPSGTGWSPLHF.

This clonotype was found a few times. This rearrangement joins TRBV29-1 to TRBJ2-7; D remains ambiguous. There are 12 residues in the CDR3. Trimming removed 4 bases from V and 1 base from J, with 8 bases in between. The V gene's germline CDR1 is SQVTM and CDR2 ANQGSEA. The DNA for the CDR3 is TGCAGCGTTGGGCCTGCGTCCTACGAGCAGTACTTC. This gives the protein CSVGPASYEQYF.

This chain joins TRBV14 and TRBJ2-5; the D is unclear. V was cut by 4 bases and J by 0 bases, with 9 bases left in between. The CDR3 has 14 residues. The germline CDR1 and CDR2 sequences are SGHDN and FVKESK. This CDR3 is CASSRNSYQETQYF. The CDR3 nucleotides read TGTGCCAGCAGCCGAAACTCATACCAAGAGACCCAGTACTTC.

This clonotype was found a few times. The chain recombines TRBV12-3 or TRBV12-4 with TRBJ1-4; D unclear. V lost 2 bases, J lost 8 bases, and 9 bases lay in between. There are 13 residues in the CDR3. The CDR3 reads CASSLLLNEKLFF. CDR3 in DNA: TGTGCCAGCAGTTTATTATTGAACGAAAAACTGTTTTTT.

The chain joins TRBV12-3 or TRBV12-4 to TRBJ2-7, with TRBD1 identical over 7 bases. CDR3 size: 16 residues. Germline trimming cut 4 bases from V and 3 bases from J; bases unmatched to any gene: 12. This CDR3 reads CASSSRQGRGVYEQYF. CDR3 in DNA: TGTGCCAGCAGTTCCCGACAGGGAAGGGGTGTCTACGAGCAGTACTTC.

This clonotype was seen ten or more times. The CDR3 loop reads CASSLRSSYPNYGYTF. Written as DNA, the CDR3 is TGTGCCAGCAGTTTAAGGAGCAGCTACCCGAACTATGGCTACACCTTC. The gene calls are TRBV12-3 or TRBV12-4 and TRBJ1-2; D is unresolved. CDR3 length: 16 residues. Trimming removed 2 bases at V and 2 bases at J, with 15 bases between.

This rearrangement joins TRBV7-3 to TRBJ2-4; 12 nucleotides align to TRBD1. V shed 4 bases, J shed 3 bases, and the junction held 7 bases outside the gene matches. Per the germline V gene, CDR1 is SGHTA and CDR2 is FQGTGA. The CDR3 contains 17 residues. In DNA form, the CDR3 reads TGTGCCAGCAGCTCGGGACAGGGGGCAGATGGCAAAAACATTCAGTACTTC. This codes for CASSSGQGADGKNIQYF.

The V and J genes are TRBV6-4 and TRBJ2-1; TRBD1 might be the D (6 bases). V was pared by 3 bases and J by 0 bases, with 12 bases between. CDR1 and CDR2 from the germline V gene are MRHNA and SNTAGT. This CDR3 is 16 amino acids long. The chain's CDR3 is CASSETGTRSYNEQFF. In nucleotides, the CDR3 is TGTGCCAGCAGTGAAACAGGGACACGCTCCTACAATGAGCAGTTCTTC.

CDR3 DNA: TGTGCCACCAGCCTTGGGACTAGCGGGGGAGAAGAGACCCAGTACTTC. Translation gives CATSLGTSGGEETQYF. J is TRBJ2-5 and V is TRBV15; TRBD2 matches at 14 bases. CDR3 length: 16 residues. Germline V lookup: CDR1 LNHNV, CDR2 YYDKDF (reference sequence). V lost 5 bases and J lost 3; bases outside the gene matches: 5.

This clonotype occurred a few times. The rearrangement uses TRBV12-3 or TRBV12-4 and TRBJ1-5, with D perhaps TRBD1 (6 bases). V was clipped by 4 bases and J by 3 bases, with 13 bases between them. This CDR3 contains 15 residues. As DNA, the CDR3 is TGTGCCAGCAGTTGGGGGGGGGCGGTCAATCAGCCCCAGCATTTT. As protein: CASSWGGAVNQPQHF.

This clonotype has a handful of counts. The chain links TRBV7-8 to TRBJ2-1, with D possibly being TRBD2 (7 bases). Germline assignment: CDR1 SGHVS and CDR2 FQNEAQ. Trimming cost V 1 base and J 2 bases, with 12 bases left between them. CDR3 length: 16 amino acids. The CDR3 sequence is CASSLDGGPTYNEQFF. In nucleotides, the CDR3 is TGTGCCAGCAGCTTAGACGGGGGGCCTACCTACAATGAGCAGTTCTTC.

V usage is TRBV28 and J usage is TRBJ1-6; no definite D call. Germline V gene data show CDR1 as MDHEN and CDR2 as SYDVKM. V was shortened by 2 bases and J by 0 bases, with 11 bases between the two germline ends. The CDR3 is made up of 17 amino acids. The CDR3 region is CASSLDGESSYNSPLHF. Here the CDR3 DNA reads TGTGCCAGCAGTTTAGACGGGGAGAGCTCCTATAATTCACCCCTCCACTTT. The full variable domain, with the rest looked up from reference TRBV28 and TRBJ1-6, is DVKVTQSSRYLVKRTGEKVFLECVQDMDHENMFWYRQDPGLGLRLIYFSYDVKMKEKGDIPEGYSVSREKKERFSLILESASTNQTSMYLCASSLDGESSYNSPLHFGNGTRLTVT.

This clonotype was counted many times. The chain recombines TRBV12-3 or TRBV12-4 with TRBJ2-5; maybe TRBD1 (5 bases). Trimming shortened V by 4 bases and J by 4 bases, and 7 bases separated the two germline ends. CDR3 length: 12 residues. Written as DNA, the CDR3 is TGTGCCAGCAGTTCAGGGTTAGAGACCCAGTACTTC. Protein product: CASSSGLETQYF.

The chain has TRBV28 and TRBJ2-2; 9 bases fit TRBD1. Trimming took 5 bases from V and 4 from J; bases not matched to a gene: 8. The CDR3 loop spans 16 amino acids. Per the germline V gene, CDR1 is MDHEN and CDR2 is SYDVKM. The CDR3 here is CASSPPGQGSTGELFF. CDR3 nucleotides: TGTGCCAGCAGTCCCCCGGGACAGGGTAGCACCGGGGAGCTGTTTTTT.

Comment on this clonotype: A much more abundant neighbour one base away suggests this may be a read error. The J gene is TRBJ2-7, the V gene TRBV7-6; D remains ambiguous. With 3 bases removed from V and 6 bases from J, the gap between germline ends came to 6 bases. From germline, CDR1 is SGHVS and CDR2 FNYEAQ. The CDR3 loop spans 11 amino acids. The CDR3 coding sequence is TGTGCCAGCAGCTTCGGGCTCGAGCAGTACTTC. It is translated as CASSFGLEQYF.

This clonotype was observed a few times. V gene TRBV6-6 combines with J gene TRBJ2-3, with D perhaps matching TRBD1 (6 bases). With 1 base removed from V and 2 bases from J, the gap between germline ends came to 10 bases. This CDR3 spans 15 amino acids. The germline V gene has CDR1 MNHNY and CDR2 SVGAGI (reference sequence). CDR3 nucleotides: TGTGCCAGCAGTTACTTAGGGGGTTTCACAGATACGCAGTATTTT. This encodes CASSYLGGFTDTQYF.